This T cell receptor beta chain was captured in a study of T cell responses to AZD1222 COVID-19 vaccine. Libraries were prepared by immunoSEQ multiplex PCR; TCRdb keeps only in-frame clonotypes and omits some of them. The table records around 180,000 clones, around 91% of them present only once. The V end lost 4 bases, the J end lost 4 bases, and 15 bases lay between the germline ends. The CDR3 totals 15 residues. The V gene's germline CDR1 is SGHTA and CDR2 FQGTGA. As concerns this clone: Its antigen is as yet unknown.

General study findings and limits: Receipt of two AZD1222 doses was followed by a rise in Spike-specific TCR breadth and depth.

The receptor comes from an adult in good health. The chain carries TRBV7-3 and TRBJ2-3; D is uncertain. This material consisted of peripheral blood, taken on day 0 of AZD1222 vaccination. The CDR3 protein is CASSSSRLVADTQYF. The CDR3 bases are TGTGCCAGCAGCTCGAGTCGGTTAGTGGCAGATACGCAGTATTTT.